The following is a T cell receptor beta chain sequence with its context. Antigen: not known. Read data end 3 residues before the CDR3 end; the end is taken from the germline J gene. These data belong to a study of T cells in women clearing cervical HPV infection. Regarding the study as a whole: T-cell numbers per sample were unknown and may explain richness differences.

The repertoire was sequenced with immunoSEQ multiplex PCR; TCRdb's copy has only in-frame clones and lacks some. The sample holds about 48,000 clones. CDR1 and CDR2 from the germline V gene are DFQATT and SNEGSKA (reference sequence). The CDR3 runs 14 residues. The ends were cut back, 5 bases at V and 5 bases at J, with 16 bases in the middle. Sequenced material: blood buffy coat. The clonotype was recovered from a woman aged 18 to 75 with a cervical HPV16 infection that either progressed to CIN3+ or cleared (not recorded which). V is TRBV20-1 and J is TRBJ1-5; tentatively, D is TRBD1 (5 bases). CDR3 bases read: TGCAGTGCTCGCGGGGGAGTGGGGGATCAGCCC. It translates to CSARGGVGDQP. The complete CDR3 reads CSARGGVGDQPQHF.